The clone carrying this TCR beta chain was counted a single time. The germline CDR1 and CDR2 sequences are MNHNS and SASEGT. The CDR3 sequence is 17 residues long. V shed 4 bases, J shed 4 bases, and the junction held 6 bases outside the gene matches. The data originate from a study of immune characterization of retroperitoneal liposarcoma. TCRdb passed the PCR reads through MiXCR, listing each CDR3 protein once. Found here are 3,500 to 5,500 distinct CDR3 sequences, roughly 33% of them singletons; the top ten hold roughly 30%. This receptor was identified in a male donor with retroperitoneal liposarcoma. This sequence joins TRBV6-1 and TRBJ2-1; 14 bases agree with TRBD2. The specimen was tumor tissue. CDR3 loop: CASSGGLAGVGYNEQFF. The CDR3 bases are TGTGCCAGCAGTGGGGGACTAGCGGGAGTGGGTTACAATGAGCAGTTCTTC.